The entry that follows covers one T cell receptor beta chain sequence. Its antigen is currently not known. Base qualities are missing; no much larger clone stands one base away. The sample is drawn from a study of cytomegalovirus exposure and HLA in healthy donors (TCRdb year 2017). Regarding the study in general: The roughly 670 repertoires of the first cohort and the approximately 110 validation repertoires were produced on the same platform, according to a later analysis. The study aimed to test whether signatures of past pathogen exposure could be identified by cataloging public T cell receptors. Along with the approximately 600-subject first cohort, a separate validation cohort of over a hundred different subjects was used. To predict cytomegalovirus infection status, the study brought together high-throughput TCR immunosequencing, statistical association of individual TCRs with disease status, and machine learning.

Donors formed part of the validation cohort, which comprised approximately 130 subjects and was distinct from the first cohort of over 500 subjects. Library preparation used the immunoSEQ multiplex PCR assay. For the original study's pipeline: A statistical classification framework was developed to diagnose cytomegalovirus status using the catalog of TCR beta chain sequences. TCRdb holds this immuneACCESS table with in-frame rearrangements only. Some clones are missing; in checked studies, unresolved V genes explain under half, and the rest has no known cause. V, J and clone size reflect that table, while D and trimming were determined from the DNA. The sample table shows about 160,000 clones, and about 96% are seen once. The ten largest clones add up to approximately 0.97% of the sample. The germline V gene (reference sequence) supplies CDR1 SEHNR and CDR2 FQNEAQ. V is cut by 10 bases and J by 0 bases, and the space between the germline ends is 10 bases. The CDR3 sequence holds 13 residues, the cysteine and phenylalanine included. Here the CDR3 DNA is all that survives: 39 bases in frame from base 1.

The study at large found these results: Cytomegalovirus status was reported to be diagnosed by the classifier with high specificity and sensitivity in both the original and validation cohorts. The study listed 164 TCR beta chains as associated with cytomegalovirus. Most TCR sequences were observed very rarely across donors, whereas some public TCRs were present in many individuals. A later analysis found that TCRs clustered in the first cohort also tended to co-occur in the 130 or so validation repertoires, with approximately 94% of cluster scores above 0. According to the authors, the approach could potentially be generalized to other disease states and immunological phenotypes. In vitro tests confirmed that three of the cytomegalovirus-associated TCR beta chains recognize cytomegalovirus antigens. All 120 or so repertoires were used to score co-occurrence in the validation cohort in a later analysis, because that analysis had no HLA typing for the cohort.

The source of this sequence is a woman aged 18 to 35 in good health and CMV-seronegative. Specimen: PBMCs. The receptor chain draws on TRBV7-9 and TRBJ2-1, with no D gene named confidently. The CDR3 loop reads CANEKPSYNEQFF. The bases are TGTGCCAATGAGAAGCCCTCCTACAATGAGCAGTTCTTC.